What follows describes a single T cell receptor beta chain. Its antigen is still unknown. No much larger clone is present one base from it, and per-base qualities are unavailable. Enrolling through a virtual design, the prospective study's participants ranged in age from about 18 to 89 years and lived across 24 United States geographic areas. Cohort assignment in the prospective study relied on participant-reported clinical history from a screening survey and a study questionnaire. Each participant in the prospective study had whole blood, serum and a nasopharyngeal or oropharyngeal swab collected by mobile phlebotomists. Additional blood draws and questionnaires over an approximately two-month period could optionally be provided by prospective study participants. Blood samples from the prospective study were shipped frozen or at room temperature prior to DNA extraction. The sample originates from a study of blood T cell repertoires in COVID-19 (dated by TCRdb to the early 2020s). Regarding the complete study: Samples covering the acute and convalescent phases of COVID-19 were provided by collaborators in the United States, Italy and Spain. Samples were obtained from the ongoing ImmuneRACE study (first 160 participants) and from about 1,300 subjects provided by 6 global collaborators. The prospective study material was composed of cDNA or gDNA derived from T cells, B-cell-depleted T cells, or PBMCs. Where HLA class I and class II types were available, the types were taken from metadata supplied by the sample provider, not from assay-based typing. A de-identified subject ID, COVID-19 status, age in years and sex were almost always included in the sample metadata. The repertoires were made available in a free public database intended to serve as a resource for research on the immune response to SARS-CoV-2. Deeply sampled blood TCRbeta repertoires from subjects exposed to, actively infected with, or recovered from COVID-19 were included in the dataset.

V gives up 3 bases and J gives up 7 bases, and the segment between their germline ends measures 10 bases. From the cysteine up to the phenylalanine, the CDR3 has a length of 12 residues. Here the CDR3 DNA is all that survives: 36 bases in frame from base 1. TCRbeta CDR3 regions were amplified from genomic DNA using the immunoSEQ Assay, a bias-controlled multiplex PCR. The study's own analysis went as follows. Nucleated cell counts per sample were estimated from amplification of reference gene primers within the assay. To quantify the absolute abundance of each unique TCRbeta CDR3 rearrangement, sequence reads were collapsed and filtered. For each sample, productive Simpson clonality was calculated as the square root of Simpson's diversity index over productive rearrangements. TCRdb limited this immuneACCESS table to in-frame rearrangements with V and J called. A share of clones is missing; checked studies link under half to unresolved V genes, and the rest is unexplained. V and J calls and clone size follow that table, whereas D and trimming were derived from the DNA. The sample profile shows 120,000 to 150,000 clones; 84% of them were found once. In total, the top ten clones hold roughly 3.5% of the sample.

Overall study results and their limits: Clinical and demographic metadata were provided uncurated, with the amount varying by source and participant.

The V and J genes are TRBV12-3 or TRBV12-4 and TRBJ2-7; the D gene cannot be named for sure. The specimen was PBMCs or T cells enriched from blood (not recorded which). The receptor was derived from a woman in her fifties or sixties with acute COVID-19. CDR3 reads: CASSFPSREQYF. The nucleotides read TGTGCCAGCAGTTTCCCATCGAGGGAGCAGTACTTC.